A selection of T cell receptor beta chains follows, all from one sample in a study of response to subunit inactivated influenza vaccine. Each CDR3 protein is one row after TCRdb ran MiXCR on the RT-PCR reads. The sample shows a few hundred thousand distinct CDR3 sequences, 10% to 11% of them seen only once. The sample consisted of PBMCs from blood, taken 40 to 50 days after vaccination. Receptors were obtained from a man aged 50-59 years who received an inactivated influenza vaccine. Both conserved end residues are trimmed from each CDR3. A D gene is named only where the DNA matches it firmly.

>TRBJ2-3|TRBD1|TRBV5-4
ASSLTGGTTDTQY
>TRBJ2-1|.|TRBV28
ASNGGPYNEQF
>TRBJ2-7|.|TRBV28
ASSFGTSTYEQY
>TRBJ2-2|TRBD1|TRBV27
ASRGPTGELF
>TRBJ2-6|.|TRBV28
AIQDPQANVLT
>TRBJ2-1|TRBD2|TRBV5-1
ASSNGLAGNYNEQF
>TRBJ2-5|.|TRBV6-1
ASTSGEVEETQY
>TRBJ1-2|.|TRBV5-1
ASSLALEGSRGYT
>TRBJ2-1|TRBD1|TRBV6-1
ASTGTGWDEQF
>TRBJ2-1|.|TRBV29-1
SVDRESSGFMDEQF
>TRBJ2-1|.|TRBV6-5
ASSSRLDVSSYNEQF
>TRBJ2-7|.|TRBV3-1
ASSQESQHYNYEQY
>TRBJ1-6|TRBD1|TRBV25-1
ASSKRQGGSPLH
>TRBJ2-7|.|TRBV5-1
ASRRESHEQY
>TRBJ2-3|.|TRBV20-1
SARGGIASTDTQY
>TRBJ2-7|.|TRBV27
ASSREDRAAYEQY
>TRBJ2-5|.|TRBV15
ATSRDLAGGETQY
>TRBJ1-6|.|TRBV7-9
ASSLSGTRDSPLH
>TRBJ2-2|.|TRBV5-7
ASSFPVQPRTGELF
>TRBJ2-1|.|TRBV7-9
ASSDYWGIEQF
>TRBJ1-2|TRBD1|TRBV4-3
ASSQDFPPTGIDYGYT
>TRBJ2-7|.|TRBV7-2
ASSLISGADSYEQY
>TRBJ1-1|.|TRBV11-2
ASSLAQRNTEAF